These 16 T cell receptor beta chains were all obtained from the same sample, sequenced in a study of T cells in Graves' hyperthyroidism and ophthalmopathy. Amplification of TCR beta CDR3 regions was performed using RNA transcripts as template. Researchers ran a first-round RT-PCR on the TCR CDR3 using the HTBI primer set. A single record per CDR3 protein comes from TCRdb applying MiXCR to the multiplex PCR reads. The sample lists some 570,000 distinct CDR3 sequences, 11% to 15% occurring once. Material for sequencing was blood. The source of these receptors is a young woman with Graves' ophthalmopathy.

This clonotype was counted ten times or more. The rearrangement links TRBV18 to TRBJ2-1, with 8 bases fitting TRBD2. V dropped 3 bases and J dropped 9; count of bases not matched to a gene: 13. This CDR3 region has 16 residues. CDR1 and CDR2 (germline): KGHSH, LQKENI. CDR3 sequence: CASSPEYGTSWSEQFF. CDR3 DNA sequence: TGTGCCAGCTCACCCGAATACGGGACTAGTTGGAGTGAGCAGTTCTTC.

This clonotype was seen at least ten times. The chain employs TRBV7-8 and TRBJ1-1; D is unresolved. Germline values: CDR1 SGHVS, CDR2 FQNEAQ. V shed 1 base and J shed 6 bases, with 12 bases lying between them. This CDR3 has 14 residues. The CDR3 is CASSLEGVPPEAFF. For the CDR3, the DNA is TGTGCCAGCAGCTTAGAGGGAGTTCCGCCTGAAGCTTTCTTT.

The chain links TRBV4-2 to TRBJ2-5; TRBD2 agrees at 12 bases. J lost 1 base, V lost 1 base, and 4 bases had no gene match. The CDR3 is 17 residues long. The germline gives CDR1 LGHNA, CDR2 YNFKEQ. Here the CDR3 DNA reads TGTGCCAGCAGCCAAGGATCGACTAGCGGGAGCCAAGAGACCCAGTACTTC. Translating it yields CASSQGSTSGSQETQYF.

This chain links TRBV11-2 with TRBJ2-3; TRBD2 aligns across 10 bases. The germline V gene encodes CDR1 SGHAT and CDR2 FQNNGV. Losses at the gene ends were 1 base for V and 10 bases for J; bases not matched to a gene: 8. This CDR3 has 15 amino acids. The CDR3 region has the DNA TGTGCCAGCAGCTTAGCTAGCGGGGGAGCATCTTCGCAGTATTTT. The encoded protein is CASSLASGGASSQYF.

This clonotype was recorded at least ten times. V gene TRBV12-3 or TRBV12-4 combines with J gene TRBJ2-7; 7 bases are shared with TRBD2. The J segment lost 2 bases and the V segment lost 6 bases, leaving 4 bases of the junction unmatched. The CDR3 consists of 13 residues. CDR3 coding DNA: TGTGCCAGCAGGAGGGACTACCCCTACGAGCAGTACTTC. Translated, it gives CASRRDYPYEQYF.

This clonotype was seen only a few times. V and J are TRBV30 and TRBJ2-7; 10 bases agree with TRBD1. This CDR3 has 17 amino acids. Germline CDR1 is GTSNPN and CDR2 is SVGIG (reference sequence). The V gene end was trimmed by 3 bases and the J gene end by 0 bases; junction bases not matched to a gene: 11. Here the CDR3 reads CAWRSSRDRGFSYEQYF. The CDR3 nucleotides are TGTGCCTGGAGATCTTCCCGGGACAGGGGATTCTCCTACGAGCAGTACTTC.

This clonotype was recorded many times. The chain joins TRBV6-5 to TRBJ2-7, with TRBD2 matching 10 bases. The ends lost 2 bases at V and 3 bases at J; junction bases unmatched: 7. This CDR3 region has 16 residues. Germline V gene data show CDR1 as MNHEY and CDR2 as SVGAGI. As DNA, the CDR3 is TGTGCCAGCAGTTACGGCTTATCTAGCGGGAGCTACGAGCAGTACTTC. It specifies CASSYGLSSGSYEQYF.

This clonotype appeared many times. The rearrangement joins TRBV12-3 or TRBV12-4 to TRBJ1-5, with D perhaps TRBD1 (5 bases). The V and J ends lost 6 bases and 5 bases respectively, with 11 bases between them. This CDR3 spans 13 amino acids. For the CDR3, the DNA is TGTGCCAGCAGGAAGACAGTGGATCAGCCCCAGCATTTT. Translation gives CASRKTVDQPQHF.

This clonotype was seen at least ten times. The chain links TRBV28 to TRBJ2-3, with 9 bases identical to TRBD2. Germline loops: CDR1 MDHEN, CDR2 SYDVKM. This CDR3 region has 15 residues. With 8 bases clipped from V and 1 base from J, the junction kept 7 bases outside the gene matches. The CDR3 coding sequence is TGTGCCAGCTATCTAGCGGGACCTGGCACAGATACGCAGTATTTT. Its translation is CASYLAGPGTDTQYF.

In regard to this clonotype: Just one base apart from a much larger clone, this may be a read error. The V call is TRBV7-2, the J call TRBJ1-2; 8 nucleotides match TRBD1. CDR3 length: 14 amino acids. Looked up from germline, CDR1 is SGHTA and CDR2 is FQGNSA. Here the CDR3 DNA reads TGTGCCAGCAGCTTAGCCGACAGGGGATATGGCTGCACCTTC. It specifies CASSLADRGYGCTF.

The rearrangement joins TRBV12-5 to TRBJ1-1; 7 bases align to TRBD1. Trimming cost V 5 bases and J 6 bases; bases outside gene matches: 9. This CDR3 contains 14 residues. The germline gives CDR1 LGHNT, CDR2 FRNRAP. The CDR3 loop is CASGPLAGTAEAFF. The CDR3 DNA is TGTGCTAGTGGTCCTCTCGCCGGGACAGCTGAAGCTTTCTTT.

V usage is TRBV7-9 and J usage is TRBJ1-1, with D perhaps TRBD1 (5 bases). V was cut by 5 bases and J by 1 base, with 26 bases left in between. Germline V gene data show CDR1 as SEHNR and CDR2 as FQNEAQ (reference sequence). The CDR3 loop spans 19 amino acids. This CDR3 is CASSPRWGIDINRNTEAFF. The CDR3 DNA follows: TGTGCCAGCAGCCCTCGGTGGGGGATTGACATAAATCGGAACACTGAAGCTTTCTTT.

The table lists this clonotype with many counts. The V call is TRBV20-1, the J call TRBJ1-1; D unclear. Germline V gives CDR1 DFQATT, CDR2 SNEGSKA (reference sequence). The CDR3 length is 16 residues. The V gene lost 0 bases and the J gene lost 11 bases, with 25 bases spanning the gap. The CDR3 DNA is TGCAGTGCTAGAGATACAGCAGCAGCCGGTTACACTGGGGCTTTCTTT. It specifies CSARDTAAAGYTGAFF.

This clonotype was recorded many times. V usage is TRBV28 and J usage is TRBJ1-4; 7 bases are shared with TRBD1. V was clipped by 4 bases and J by 3 bases; unmatched bases: 8. This CDR3 is built from 16 residues. Per the germline V gene, CDR1 is MDHEN and CDR2 is SYDVKM. The CDR3 is CASSSAGGQSNEKLFF. CDR3 DNA sequence: TGTGCCAGCAGTTCCGCCGGGGGACAGTCTAATGAAAAACTGTTTTTT.

This clonotype was counted at least ten times. DNA for the CDR3: TGTGCCAGCTCACCCGCCCAGGGAGGAGGCAATGAGCAGTTCTTC. It is translated as CASSPAQGGGNEQFF. The chain recombines TRBV18 with TRBJ2-1, with TRBD2 as a possible D gene (6 bases). CDR3 length: 15 amino acids. CDR1 is KGHSH and CDR2 is LQKENI in the germline V gene. V lost 3 bases and J lost 6, with 15 bases in between.

The table lists this clonotype with many counts. The CDR3 nucleotides are TGTGCCAGTAGTCCACCCTCGCTAGCGGGAAGCGAGCAGTACTTC. This gives the protein CASSPPSLAGSEQYF. This rearrangement joins TRBV19 to TRBJ2-7; 9 bases are shared with TRBD2. J lost 6 bases, V lost 5 bases, and 11 bases had no gene match. Germline loops: CDR1 LNHDA, CDR2 SQIVND (reference sequence). The CDR3 covers 15 residues.